A single sample is the source of the 8 T cell receptor beta chains below, sequenced in a study of T-cell memory formation after mild COVID-19 (TCRdb year 2021). Libraries were prepared through 5' RACE. For sequencing, an Illumina NovaSeq 6000 was employed. TCRdb's own reprocessing of the public reads used fastp at Q25 and MiXCR and kept productive beta chains. When rows share a CDR3 protein, they turn into one entry using the most common DNA and genes. This sample gives about 170,000 distinct CDR3 sequences in total; 10% to 15% of them show up just once. The ten largest account for approximately 3.6% of the sample. The sample was PBMCs or a T cell subset sorted from them (not recorded which). The receptors stem from a man between 18 and 29 years old who had mild COVID-19 (a few samples of this study predate the infection). The sample titles of this study are shuffled in the database, so cell type and time point are left out; the donor was told from shared clones.

This chain connects TRBV6-5 to TRBJ1-1; D remains ambiguous. The CDR3 is 15 residues long. From germline, CDR1 is MNHEY and CDR2 SVGAGI. The V and J ends lost 5 bases and 3 bases respectively, with 16 bases between them. CDR3 nucleotide sequence: TGTGCCAGCAGTGGAAGTGGCAGCGGACACACTGAAGCTTTCTTT. Amino acids: CASSGSGSGHTEAFF.

The CDR3 loop reads CASSVAKRGRGYTF. CDR3 DNA sequence: TGTGCCAGCAGCGTAGCTAAGAGGGGTCGGGGCTACACCTTC. This chain connects TRBV9 to TRBJ1-2, with a tentative D call TRBD1 (5 bases). The CDR3 spans 14 residues. The germline CDR1 and CDR2 sequences are SGDLS and YYNGEE. V was trimmed by 0 bases and J by 8 bases, leaving 14 bases between them.

This clonotype turned up a few times. The rearrangement links TRBV7-2 to TRBJ2-7; D is uncertain. Germline CDR1 is SGHTA and CDR2 is FQGNSA. V lost 5 bases and J 2 bases, leaving 10 bases between the germline ends. The CDR3 is 13 amino acids. The CDR3 sequence: CASSISYPYEQYV. The CDR3 DNA is TGTGCCAGCAGCATAAGTTACCCCTACGAGCAGTACGTC.

The CDR3 DNA reads as TGTGCCAGCAGCCCACGGGGGGGCAAAAGGGAGCAGTTCTTC. It codes for CASSPRGGKREQFF. This chain joins TRBV11-2 and TRBJ2-1, with 8 bases aligning to TRBD2. The CDR3 runs 14 residues. Trimming removed 5 bases from V and 10 bases from J; junction bases left unmatched: 10. From germline, CDR1 is SGHAT and CDR2 FQNNGV.

This clonotype was picked up many times. V and J are TRBV25-1 and TRBJ1-5; D is possibly TRBD1 (5 bases). Germline V gene lookup returns CDR1 MGHDK and CDR2 SYGVNS. V was trimmed by 7 bases and J by 2 bases, leaving 15 bases between them. The CDR3 has 15 residues. The CDR3: CASTGERGGNQPQHF. The DNA for the CDR3 is TGTGCCAGCACCGGAGAAAGGGGAGGCAATCAGCCCCAGCATTTT.

Only a few counts were recorded for this clonotype. The chain is built from TRBV7-2 and TRBJ1-5; possible D gene TRBD1, 5 bases. This CDR3 comprises 14 residues. The V end lost 0 bases, the J end lost 6 bases, and 9 bases lay between the germline ends. Germline values: CDR1 SGHTA, CDR2 FQGNSA. The chain's CDR3 is CASSLASGTQPQHF. The CDR3 region has the DNA TGTGCCAGCAGCTTAGCCTCTGGGACTCAGCCCCAGCATTTT.

This clonotype came up many times. In nucleotides, the CDR3 is TGTGCCTGGAGTGTGGAAGCTAACTATGGCTACACCTTC. Its protein product is CAWSVEANYGYTF. The chain uses TRBV30 and TRBJ1-2; D uncertain. This CDR3 comprises 13 residues. Germline CDR1 reads GTSNPN; CDR2 reads SVGIG (reference sequence). With 0 bases removed from V and 0 bases from J, the gap between germline ends came to 5 bases.

The chain links TRBV7-2 to TRBJ2-7; 8 positions match TRBD1. The CDR3 is 15 residues long. Germline CDR1 SGHTA, CDR2 FQGNSA. V lost 2 bases and J lost 1; bases outside the gene matches: 4. CDR3 nucleotides: TGTGCCAGCAGCTTAAGGACAGGGCTATCCTACGAGCAGTACGTC. This encodes CASSLRTGLSYEQYV.